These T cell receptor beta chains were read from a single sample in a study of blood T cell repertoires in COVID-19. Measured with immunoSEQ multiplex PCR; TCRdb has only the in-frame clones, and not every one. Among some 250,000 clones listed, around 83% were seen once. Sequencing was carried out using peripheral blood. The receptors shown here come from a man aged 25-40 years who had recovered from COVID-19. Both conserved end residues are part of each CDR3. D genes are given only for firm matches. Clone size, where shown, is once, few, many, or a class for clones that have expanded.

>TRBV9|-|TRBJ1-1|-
CASSVSTAAAEAFF
TGTGCCAGCAGCGTATCGACGGCCGCGGCTGAAGCTTTCTTT
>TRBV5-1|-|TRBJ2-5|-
CASSLEAGGGETQYF
TGCGCCAGCAGCTTGGAGGCAGGGGGAGGAGAGACCCAGTACTTC
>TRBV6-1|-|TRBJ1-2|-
CASKGSVRGYGYTF
TGTGCCAGTAAAGGGTCTGTCCGGGGGTATGGCTACACCTTC
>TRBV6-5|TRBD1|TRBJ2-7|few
CASSTTGRSGEQYF
TGTGCCAGCAGTACGACAGGGCGAAGCGGCGAGCAGTACTTC
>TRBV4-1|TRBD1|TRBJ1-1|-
CASSQAQGAWRNTEAFF
TGCGCCAGCAGCCAAGCACAGGGGGCATGGCGGAACACTGAAGCTTTCTTT
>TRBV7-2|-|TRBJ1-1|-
CASSETAMNTEAFF
TGTGCCAGCAGCGAGACAGCTATGAACACTGAAGCTTTCTTT
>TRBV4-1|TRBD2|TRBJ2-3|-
CASRKLAGGTDTQYF
TGCGCCAGCAGGAAACTAGCGGGGGGGACAGATACGCAGTATTTT
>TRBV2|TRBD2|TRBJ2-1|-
CASRLAGEYNEQFF
TGTGCCAGCAGACTAGCGGGGGAATACAATGAGCAGTTCTTC
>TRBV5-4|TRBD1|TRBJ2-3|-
CASKGTGADTQYF
TGTGCCAGCAAGGGGACAGGGGCAGATACGCAGTATTTT
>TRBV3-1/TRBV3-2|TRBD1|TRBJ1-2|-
CASSTDDRANGYTF
TGTGCCAGCAGTACAGATGACAGGGCCAATGGCTACACCTTC
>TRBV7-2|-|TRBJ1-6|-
CASSLGGTNSPLHF
TGTGCCAGCAGCTTAGGTGGCACCAATTCACCCCTCCACTTT
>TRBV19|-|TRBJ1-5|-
CASSIGDRQNQPQHF
TGTGCCAGTAGTATAGGAGACAGACAGAATCAGCCCCAGCATTTT
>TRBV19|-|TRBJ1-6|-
CASSRETDNSPLHF
TGTGCCAGCAGCCGTGAGACAGATAATTCACCCCTCCACTTT
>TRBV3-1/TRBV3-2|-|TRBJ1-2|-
CASSEGAVYGYTF
TGTGCCAGCAGCGAAGGGGCAGTCTATGGCTACACCTTC
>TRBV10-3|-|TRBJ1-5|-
CAISESGAGSNQPQHF
TGTGCCATCAGTGAGTCCGGGGCGGGGAGCAATCAGCCCCAGCATTTT
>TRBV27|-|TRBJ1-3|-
CASSPIGTYLSGNTIYF
TGTGCCAGCAGCCCTATTGGGACTTATCTCTCTGGAAACACCATATATTTT
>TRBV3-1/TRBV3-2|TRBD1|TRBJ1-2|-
CASSDWTGGLSGYTF
TGTGCCAGCAGCGATTGGACAGGGGGCTTAAGTGGCTACACCTTC
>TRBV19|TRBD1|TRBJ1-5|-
CATRTGFGVSNQPQHF
TGTGCCACGAGGACAGGGTTTGGGGTTAGCAATCAGCCCCAGCATTTT
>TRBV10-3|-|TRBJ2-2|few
CAIGVQGRTGELFF
TGTGCCATTGGGGTACAGGGAAGGACCGGGGAGCTGTTTTTT
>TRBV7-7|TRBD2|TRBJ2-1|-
CASSFGTSGGDEQFF
TGTGCCAGCAGCTTCGGGACTAGCGGGGGCGATGAGCAGTTCTTC